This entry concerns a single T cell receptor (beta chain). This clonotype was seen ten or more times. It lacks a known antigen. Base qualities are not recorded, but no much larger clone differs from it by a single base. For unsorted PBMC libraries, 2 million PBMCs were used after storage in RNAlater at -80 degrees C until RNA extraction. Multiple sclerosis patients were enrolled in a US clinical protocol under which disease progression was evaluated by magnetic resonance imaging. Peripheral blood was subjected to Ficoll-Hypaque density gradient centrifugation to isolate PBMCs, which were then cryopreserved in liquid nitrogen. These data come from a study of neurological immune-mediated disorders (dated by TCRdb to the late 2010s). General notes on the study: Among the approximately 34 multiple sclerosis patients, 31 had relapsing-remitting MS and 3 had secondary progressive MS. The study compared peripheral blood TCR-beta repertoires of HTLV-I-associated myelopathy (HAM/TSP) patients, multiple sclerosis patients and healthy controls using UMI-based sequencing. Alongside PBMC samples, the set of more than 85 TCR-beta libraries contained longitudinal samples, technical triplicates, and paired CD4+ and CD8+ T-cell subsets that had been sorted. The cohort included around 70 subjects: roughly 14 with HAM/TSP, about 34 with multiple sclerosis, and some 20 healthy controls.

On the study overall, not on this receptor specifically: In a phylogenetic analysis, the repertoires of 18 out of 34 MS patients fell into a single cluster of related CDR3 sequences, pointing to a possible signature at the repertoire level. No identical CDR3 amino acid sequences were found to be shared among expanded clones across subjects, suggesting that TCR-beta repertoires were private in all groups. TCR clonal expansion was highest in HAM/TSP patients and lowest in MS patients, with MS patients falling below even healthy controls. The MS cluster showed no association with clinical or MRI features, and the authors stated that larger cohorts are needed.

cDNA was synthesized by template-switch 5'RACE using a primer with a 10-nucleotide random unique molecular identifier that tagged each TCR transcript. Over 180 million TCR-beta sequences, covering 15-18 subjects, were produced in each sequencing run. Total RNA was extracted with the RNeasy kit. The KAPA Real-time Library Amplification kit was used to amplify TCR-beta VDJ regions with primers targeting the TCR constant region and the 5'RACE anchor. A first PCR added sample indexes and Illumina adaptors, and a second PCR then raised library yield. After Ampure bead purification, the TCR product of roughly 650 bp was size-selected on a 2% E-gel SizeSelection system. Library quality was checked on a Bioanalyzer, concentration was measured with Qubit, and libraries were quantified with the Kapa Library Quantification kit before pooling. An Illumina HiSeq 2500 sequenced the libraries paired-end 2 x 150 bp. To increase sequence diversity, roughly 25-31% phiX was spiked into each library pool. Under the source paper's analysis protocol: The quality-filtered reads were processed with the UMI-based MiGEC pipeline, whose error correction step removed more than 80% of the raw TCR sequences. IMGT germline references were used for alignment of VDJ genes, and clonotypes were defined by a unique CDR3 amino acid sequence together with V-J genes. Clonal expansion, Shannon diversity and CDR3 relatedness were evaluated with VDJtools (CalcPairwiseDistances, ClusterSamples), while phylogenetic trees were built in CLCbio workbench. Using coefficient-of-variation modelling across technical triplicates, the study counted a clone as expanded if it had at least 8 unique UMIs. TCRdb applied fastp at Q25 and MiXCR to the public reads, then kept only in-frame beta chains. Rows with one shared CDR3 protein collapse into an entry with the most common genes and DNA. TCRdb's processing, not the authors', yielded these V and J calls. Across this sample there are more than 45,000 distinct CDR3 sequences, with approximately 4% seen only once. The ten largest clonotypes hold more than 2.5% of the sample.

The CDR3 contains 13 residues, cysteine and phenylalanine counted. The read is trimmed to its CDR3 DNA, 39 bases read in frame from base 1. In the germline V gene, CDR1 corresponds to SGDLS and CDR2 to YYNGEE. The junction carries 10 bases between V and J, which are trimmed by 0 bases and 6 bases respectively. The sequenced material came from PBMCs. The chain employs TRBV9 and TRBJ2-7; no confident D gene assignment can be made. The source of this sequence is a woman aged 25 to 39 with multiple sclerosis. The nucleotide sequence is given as TGTGCCAGCAGCGTAGGAAGCTCCAGCGAGCAGTACTTC. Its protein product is CASSVGSSSEQYF.